These 9 T cell receptor beta chains share one sample of origin, sequenced in a study of T cells in Graves' hyperthyroidism and ophthalmopathy. Amplification of TCR beta CDR3 regions used RNA as the template. HTBI primers were used for first-round RT-PCR of the TCR CDR3. MiXCR, run by TCRdb on the multiplex PCR reads, gives a single entry per CDR3 protein. There are about 640,000 distinct CDR3 sequences in the sample; 20% occur only once, and about 35% lies in the top ten. The sample comprised blood. The receptors here all came from a man aged 25-45 years with Graves' ophthalmopathy.

V gene TRBV30 combines with J gene TRBJ2-6, with a weak D call TRBD2 (5 bases). Trimming took 0 bases from V and 2 from J, leaving 11 bases between them. The CDR3 is made up of 16 amino acids. From germline, CDR1 is GTSNPN and CDR2 SVGIG (reference sequence). CDR3: CAWSVPKGAGANVLTF. CDR3 bases: TGTGCCTGGAGTGTACCGAAGGGAGCTGGGGCCAACGTCCTGACTTTC.

The chain carries TRBV28 and TRBJ2-3; D remains ambiguous. The V and J ends lost 9 bases and 4 bases respectively, with 17 bases between them. The CDR3 loop spans 14 amino acids. The germline CDR1 and CDR2 sequences are MDHEN and SYDVKM. CDR3: CASGERALADTQYF. The DNA of the CDR3 is TGTGCCAGTGGGGAACGGGCTCTCGCAGATACGCAGTATTTT.

This clonotype was detected many times. The genes are TRBV11-1 and TRBJ2-7; 7 bases fit TRBD1. V lost 1 base to trimming and J lost 0 bases; unmatched junction nucleotides: 3. Germline loops: CDR1 SGHAT, CDR2 FQDESV (reference sequence). This CDR3 region has 15 residues. CDR3 sequence: CASSLETGISYEQYF. The CDR3 coding sequence is TGTGCCAGCAGCTTAGAGACAGGGATCTCCTACGAGCAGTACTTC.

This clonotype was found a few times. The rearrangement links TRBV7-6 to TRBJ2-2; D is possibly TRBD1 (5 bases). Germline values: CDR1 SGHVS, CDR2 FNYEAQ. CDR3 length equals 17 residues. With 3 bases removed from V and 4 bases from J, the gap between germline ends came to 18 bases. The CDR3 reads CASSFQKTAGFTGELFF. The CDR3 DNA is TGTGCCAGCAGCTTTCAAAAGACAGCTGGATTCACCGGGGAGCTGTTTTTT. Filled out from reference TRBV7-6 and TRBJ2-2, the complete variable domain reads GAGVSQSPRYKVTKRGQDVALRCDPISGHVSLYWYRQALGQGPEFLTYFNYEAQQDKSGLPNDRFSAERPEGSISTLTIQRTEQRDSAMYRCASSFQKTAGFTGELFFGEGSRLTVL.

This clonotype was counted ten times or more. CDR3 loop: CASSPTSGSRNEQYF. CDR3 coding DNA: TGTGCCAGCAGCCCCACTAGCGGGAGCAGGAACGAGCAGTACTTC. The chain uses TRBV3-1 and TRBJ2-7; 11 positions agree with TRBD2. The V segment lost 4 bases and the J segment 5 bases; nucleotides outside the gene matches: 7. In germline, CDR1 is LGHDT, CDR2 YNNKEL (reference sequence). The CDR3 is 15 residues long.

This clonotype has only a few counts. The chain is built from TRBV5-8 and TRBJ2-6; the D call may be TRBD1 or TRBD2 (5 bases each). The CDR3 extends over 17 amino acids. Germline CDR1 reads SGHTS; CDR2 reads YDEGEE. V was clipped by 4 bases and J by 0 bases, with 14 bases between them. CDR3 loop: CASSRDGASSGANVLTF. The CDR3, as DNA: TGTGCCAGCAGCCGGGACGGTGCAAGCTCTGGGGCCAACGTCCTGACTTTC.

This clonotype has a count of ten or more. This CDR3 reads CAWSVGRNSNQPQHF. The DNA for the CDR3 is TGTGCCTGGAGTGTAGGGCGGAATAGCAATCAGCCCCAGCATTTT. The chain uses TRBV30 and TRBJ1-5; no clear D. Germline lookup yields CDR1 GTSNPN and CDR2 SVGIG (reference sequence). CDR3 length equals 15 residues. V gave up 0 bases and J gave up 0 bases, with 9 bases separating them.

The chain employs TRBV9 and TRBJ2-1; D is perhaps TRBD1 (5 bases). The V gene's germline CDR1 is SGDLS and CDR2 YYNGEE. The V gene lost 4 bases and the J gene lost 4 bases, with 12 bases spanning the gap. The CDR3 contains 14 residues. The CDR3 nucleotides read TGTGCCAGCAGCATCGGAGACAGATACAATGAGCAGTTCTTC. Translation gives CASSIGDRYNEQFF.

This clonotype appeared many times. The chain recombines TRBV28 with TRBJ2-7; D unresolved. This CDR3 is built from 11 residues. CDR1 is MDHEN, CDR2 SYDVKM, per germline. The V end lost 6 bases, the J end lost 4 bases, and 7 bases lay between the germline ends. The CDR3 nucleotides are TGTGCCAGCAGCCGCCAGTACGAGCAGTACTTC. Its translation: CASSRQYEQYF.